Sequencing of this TCR beta chain was carried out in a study of CD4 T cells in relation to SARS-CoV-2 and coronaviruses. This table comes from immunoSEQ multiplex PCR, and its TCRdb copy is limited to in-frame clones, with some not included. The sample has 15,000 to 20,000 clones, approximately 80% seen once; the top ten hold 25% to 30%. A remark on this clone: Its antigen is still unknown.

V lost 5 bases, J lost 1 base, and 15 bases lay in between. The CDR3 length is 17 residues. The germline V gene has CDR1 LNHDA and CDR2 SQIVND (reference sequence). Before the COVID-19 pandemic, during about 2010-2018, CD4+ T cells were taken from unexposed donors. Isolation of CD4+ T cells took place after around eleven days in culture. Sequencing used CD4+ T cells from PBMCs, cultured in vitro. The TCR was taken from a human donor in good health. The chain carries TRBV19 and TRBJ2-6; D not resolved. The CDR3 reads CASSPSAGWSGANVLTF. For the CDR3, the DNA is TGTGCCAGTAGTCCGTCCGCCGGTTGGTCTGGGGCCAACGTCCTGACTTTC.